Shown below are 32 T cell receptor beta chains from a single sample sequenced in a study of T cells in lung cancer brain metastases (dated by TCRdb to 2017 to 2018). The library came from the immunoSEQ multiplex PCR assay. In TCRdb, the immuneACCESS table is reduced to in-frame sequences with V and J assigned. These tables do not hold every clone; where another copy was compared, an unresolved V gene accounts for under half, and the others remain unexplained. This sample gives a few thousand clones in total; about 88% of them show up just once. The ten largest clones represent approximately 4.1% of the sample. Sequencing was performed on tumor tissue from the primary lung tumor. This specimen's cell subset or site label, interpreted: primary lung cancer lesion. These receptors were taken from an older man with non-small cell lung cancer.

CDR3 in amino acids: CASSPVGSGYTF. The CDR3 bases are TGTGCCAGCAGCCCCGTCGGGTCGGGCTACACCTTC. The chain is built from TRBV25-1 and TRBJ1-2, with D unclear. The V end lost 6 bases, the J end lost 8 bases, and 13 bases lay between the germline ends. The CDR3 covers 12 residues. The germline gives CDR1 MGHDK, CDR2 SYGVNS.

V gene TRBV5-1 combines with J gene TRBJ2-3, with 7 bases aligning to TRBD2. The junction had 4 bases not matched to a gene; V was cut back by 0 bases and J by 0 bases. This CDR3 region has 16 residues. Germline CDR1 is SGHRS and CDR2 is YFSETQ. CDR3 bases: TGCGCCAGCAGCTTGGGGTCTAGCGGAAGCACAGATACGCAGTATTTT. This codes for CASSLGSSGSTDTQYF.

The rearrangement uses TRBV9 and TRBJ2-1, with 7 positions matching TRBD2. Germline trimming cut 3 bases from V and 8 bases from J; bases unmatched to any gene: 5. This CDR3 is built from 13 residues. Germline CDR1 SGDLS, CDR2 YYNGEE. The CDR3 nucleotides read TGTGCCAGCAGCGAGGCGGGGGAGCATGAGCAGTTCTTC. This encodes CASSEAGEHEQFF.

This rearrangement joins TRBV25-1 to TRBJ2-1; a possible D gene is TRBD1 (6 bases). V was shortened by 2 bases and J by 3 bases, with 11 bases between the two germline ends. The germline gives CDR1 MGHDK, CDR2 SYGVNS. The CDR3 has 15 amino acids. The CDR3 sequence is CASSEIAGDYNEQFF. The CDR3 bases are TGTGCCAGCAGTGAAATCGCAGGGGACTACAATGAGCAGTTCTTC.

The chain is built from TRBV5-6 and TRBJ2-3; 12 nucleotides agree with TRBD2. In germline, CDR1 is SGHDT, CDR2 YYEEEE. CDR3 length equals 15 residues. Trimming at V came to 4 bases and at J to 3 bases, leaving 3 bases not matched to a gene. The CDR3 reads CASSLTSGGTDTQYF. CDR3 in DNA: TGTGCCAGCAGCCTGACTAGCGGGGGAACAGATACGCAGTATTTT.

The CDR3 DNA follows: TGTGCCAGCAGCATAGCGGGGGGGCAGTTCTTC. The encoded protein is CASSIAGGQFF. This sequence joins TRBV5-6 and TRBJ2-1, with 10 bases lining up with TRBD2. Germline CDR1 reads SGHDT; CDR2 reads YYEEEE. The V segment lost 4 bases and the J segment 12 bases; nucleotides outside the gene matches: 1. The CDR3 covers 11 residues.

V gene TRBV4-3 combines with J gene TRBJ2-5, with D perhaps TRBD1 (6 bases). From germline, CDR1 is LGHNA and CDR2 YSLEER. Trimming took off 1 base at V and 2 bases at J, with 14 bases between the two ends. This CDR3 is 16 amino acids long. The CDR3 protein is CASSQVWRTAQETQYF. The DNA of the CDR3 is TGCGCCAGCAGCCAAGTTTGGCGGACAGCTCAAGAGACCCAGTACTTC.

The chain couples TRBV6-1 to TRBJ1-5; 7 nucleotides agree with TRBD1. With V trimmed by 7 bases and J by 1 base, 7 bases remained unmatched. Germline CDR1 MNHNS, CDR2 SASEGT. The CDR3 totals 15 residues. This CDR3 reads CASILQGLSNQPQHF. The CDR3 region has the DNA TGTGCCAGCATTTTACAGGGGCTGAGCAATCAGCCCCAGCATTTT.

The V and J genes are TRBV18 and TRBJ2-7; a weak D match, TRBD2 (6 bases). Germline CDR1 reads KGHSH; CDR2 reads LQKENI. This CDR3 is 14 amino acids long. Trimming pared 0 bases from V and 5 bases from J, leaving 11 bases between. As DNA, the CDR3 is TGTGCCAGCTCACCACCGTGGAGGGTCAACGAGCAGTACTTC. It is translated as CASSPPWRVNEQYF.

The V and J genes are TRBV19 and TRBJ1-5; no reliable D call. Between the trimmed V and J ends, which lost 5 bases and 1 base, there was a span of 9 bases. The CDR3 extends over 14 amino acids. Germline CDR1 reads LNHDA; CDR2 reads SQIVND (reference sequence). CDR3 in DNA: TGTGCCAGTAGTTACCCCGTAAGCAATCAGCCCCAGCATTTT. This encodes CASSYPVSNQPQHF.

CDR3 sequence reads: CASSSELAGGGNEQFF. The CDR3 DNA reads TGTGCCAGCAGCTCTGAACTAGCGGGAGGGGGCAATGAGCAGTTCTTC. The chain combines TRBV5-4 with TRBJ2-1; 13 nucleotides line up with TRBD2. The trim removed 3 bases at V and 6 bases at J, leaving 6 bases unmatched. Germline V gene data show CDR1 as SGHNT and CDR2 as YYREEE (reference sequence). The CDR3 contains 16 residues.

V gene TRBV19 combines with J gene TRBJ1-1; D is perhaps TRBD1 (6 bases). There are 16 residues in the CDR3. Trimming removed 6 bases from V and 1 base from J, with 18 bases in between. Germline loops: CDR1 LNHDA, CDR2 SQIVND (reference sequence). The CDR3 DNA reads TGTGCCAGTAGACACCGAAGGGGACAAGCGAACACTGAAGCTTTCTTT. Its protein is CASRHRRGQANTEAFF. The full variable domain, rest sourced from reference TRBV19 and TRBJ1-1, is DGGITQSPKYLFRKEGQNVTLSCEQNLNHDAMYWYRQDPGQGLRLIYYSQIVNDFQKGDIAEGYSVSREKKESFPLTVTSAQKNPTAFYLCASRHRRGQANTEAFFGQGTRLTVV.

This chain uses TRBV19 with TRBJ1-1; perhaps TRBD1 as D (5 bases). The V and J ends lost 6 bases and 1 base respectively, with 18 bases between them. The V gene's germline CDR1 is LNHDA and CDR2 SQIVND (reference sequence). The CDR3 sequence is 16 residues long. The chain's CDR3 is CASRRSPGLQNTEAFF. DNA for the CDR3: TGTGCCAGTAGGCGGAGCCCGGGACTCCAGAACACTGAAGCTTTCTTT.

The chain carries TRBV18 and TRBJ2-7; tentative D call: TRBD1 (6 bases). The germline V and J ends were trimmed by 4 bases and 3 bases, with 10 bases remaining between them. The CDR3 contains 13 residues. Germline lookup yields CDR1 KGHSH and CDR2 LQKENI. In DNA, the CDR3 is TGTGCCAGCTCACGACAGGTGGACTACGAGCAGTACTTC. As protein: CASSRQVDYEQYF.

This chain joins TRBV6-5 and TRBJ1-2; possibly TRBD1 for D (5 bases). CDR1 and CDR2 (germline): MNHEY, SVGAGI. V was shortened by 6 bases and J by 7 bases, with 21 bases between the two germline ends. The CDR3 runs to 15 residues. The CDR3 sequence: CASSITAGGASGYTF. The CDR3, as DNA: TGTGCCAGCAGCATAACCGCGGGAGGGGCATCTGGCTACACCTTC.

The DNA for the CDR3 is TGTGCCAGCAGCTTACAGAACACTGAAGCTTTCTTT. Residues: CASSLQNTEAFF. This chain uses TRBV11-2 with TRBJ1-1, with D unresolved. The CDR3 totals 12 residues. Germline V CDR1 and CDR2: SGHAT, FQNNGV. Trimming took off 2 bases at V and 1 base at J, with 2 bases between the two ends. The full variable domain, rest sourced from reference TRBV11-2 and TRBJ1-1, is EAGVAQSPRYKIIEKRQSVAFWCNPISGHATLYWYQQILGQGPKLLIQFQNNGVVDDSQLPKDRFSAERLKGVDSTLKIQPAKLEDSAVYLCASSLQNTEAFFGQGTRLTVV.

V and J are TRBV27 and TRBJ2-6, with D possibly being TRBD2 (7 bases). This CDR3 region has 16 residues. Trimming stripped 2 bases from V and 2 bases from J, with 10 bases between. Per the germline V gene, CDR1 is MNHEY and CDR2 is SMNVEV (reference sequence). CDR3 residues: CASSLEGGAGANVLTF. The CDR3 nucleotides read TGTGCCAGCAGTTTAGAGGGGGGGGCTGGGGCCAACGTCCTGACTTTC. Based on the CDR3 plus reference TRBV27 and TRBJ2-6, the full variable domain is EAQVTQNPRYLITVTGKKLTVTCSQNMNHEYMSWYRQDPGLGLRQIYYSMNVEVTDKGDVPEGYKVSRKEKRNFPLILESPSPNQTSLYFCASSLEGGAGANVLTFGAGSRLTVL.

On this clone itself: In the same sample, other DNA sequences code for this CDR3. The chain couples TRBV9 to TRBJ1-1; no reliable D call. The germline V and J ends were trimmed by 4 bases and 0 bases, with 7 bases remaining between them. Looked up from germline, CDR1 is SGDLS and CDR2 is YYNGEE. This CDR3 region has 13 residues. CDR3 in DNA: TGTGCCAGCAGCTCCGCAATGAACACTGAAGCTTTCTTT. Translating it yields CASSSAMNTEAFF.

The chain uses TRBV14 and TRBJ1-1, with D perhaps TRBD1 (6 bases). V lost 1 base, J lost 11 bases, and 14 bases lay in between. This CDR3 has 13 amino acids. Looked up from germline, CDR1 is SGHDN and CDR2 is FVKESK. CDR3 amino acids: CASSQVLGAGAFF. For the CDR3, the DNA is TGTGCCAGCAGCCAAGTCTTGGGGGCTGGGGCTTTCTTT.

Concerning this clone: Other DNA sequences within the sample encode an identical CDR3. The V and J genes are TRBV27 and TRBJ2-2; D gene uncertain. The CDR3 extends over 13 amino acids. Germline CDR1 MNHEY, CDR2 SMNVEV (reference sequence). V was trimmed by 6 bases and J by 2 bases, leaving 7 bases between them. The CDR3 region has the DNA TGTGCCAGCAGGCGGATCAACACCGGGGAGCTGTTTTTT. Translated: CASRRINTGELFF.

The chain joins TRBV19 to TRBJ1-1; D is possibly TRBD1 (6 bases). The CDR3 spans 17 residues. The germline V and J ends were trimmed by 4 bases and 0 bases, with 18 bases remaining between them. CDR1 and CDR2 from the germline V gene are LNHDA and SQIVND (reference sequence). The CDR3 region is CASSNVQGWGMNTEAFF. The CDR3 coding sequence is TGTGCCAGTAGTAACGTACAGGGTTGGGGAATGAACACTGAAGCTTTCTTT.

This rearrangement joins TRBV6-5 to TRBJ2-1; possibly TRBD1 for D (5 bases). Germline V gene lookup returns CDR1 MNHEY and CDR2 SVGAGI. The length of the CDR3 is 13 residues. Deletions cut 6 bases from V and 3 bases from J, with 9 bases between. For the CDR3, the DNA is TGTGCCAGCAGCCAGCAGGGCTACAATGAGCAGTTCTTC. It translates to CASSQQGYNEQFF.

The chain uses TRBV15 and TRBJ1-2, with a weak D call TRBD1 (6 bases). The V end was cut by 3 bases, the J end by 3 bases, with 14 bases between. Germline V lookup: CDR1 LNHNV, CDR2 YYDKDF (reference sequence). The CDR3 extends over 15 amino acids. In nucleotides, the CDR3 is TGTGCCACCAGCAGGGACAGATTATCGGACTATGGCTACACCTTC. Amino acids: CATSRDRLSDYGYTF.

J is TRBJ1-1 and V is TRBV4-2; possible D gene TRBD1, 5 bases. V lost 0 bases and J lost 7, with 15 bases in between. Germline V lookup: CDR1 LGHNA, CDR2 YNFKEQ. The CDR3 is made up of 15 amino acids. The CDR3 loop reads CASSQDRGSTGEAFF. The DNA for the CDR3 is TGTGCCAGCAGCCAAGATAGGGGTTCAACGGGTGAAGCTTTCTTT.

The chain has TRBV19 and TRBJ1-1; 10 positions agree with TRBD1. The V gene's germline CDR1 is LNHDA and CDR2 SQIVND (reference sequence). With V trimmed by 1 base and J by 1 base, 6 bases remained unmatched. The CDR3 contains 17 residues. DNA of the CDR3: TGTGCCAGTAGTATAGTGGGACAGGGGTTATCGAACACTGAAGCTTTCTTT. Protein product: CASSIVGQGLSNTEAFF.

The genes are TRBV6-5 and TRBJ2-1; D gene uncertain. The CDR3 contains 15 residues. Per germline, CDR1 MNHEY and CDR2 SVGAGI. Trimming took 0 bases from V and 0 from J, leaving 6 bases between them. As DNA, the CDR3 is TGTGCCAGCAGTTACTCTCGGAGCTCCTACAATGAGCAGTTCTTC. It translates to CASSYSRSSYNEQFF.

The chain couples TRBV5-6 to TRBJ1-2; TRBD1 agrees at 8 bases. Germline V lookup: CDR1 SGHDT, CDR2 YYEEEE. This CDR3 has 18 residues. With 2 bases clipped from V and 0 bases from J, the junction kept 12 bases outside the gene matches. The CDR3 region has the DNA TGTGCCAGCAGCTTCAATGGACAGGGAAGTTTCGCTAACTATGGCTACACCTTC. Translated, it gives CASSFNGQGSFANYGYTF. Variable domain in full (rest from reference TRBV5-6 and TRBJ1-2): DAGVTQSPTHLIKTRGQQVTLRCSPKSGHDTVSWYQQALGQGPQFIFQYYEEEERQRGNFPDRFSGHQFPNYSSELNVNALLLGDSALYLCASSFNGQGSFANYGYTFGSGTRLTVV.

CDR3 region: CAREQGSAETQYF. CDR3 bases: TGTGCCAGGGAACAGGGGTCTGCGGAGACCCAGTACTTC. J is TRBJ2-5 and V is TRBV10-3; 7 bases align to TRBD1. The germline V gene encodes CDR1 ENHRY and CDR2 SYGVKD. Trimming removed 10 bases from V and 5 bases from J; junction bases left unmatched: 10. This CDR3 has 13 residues.

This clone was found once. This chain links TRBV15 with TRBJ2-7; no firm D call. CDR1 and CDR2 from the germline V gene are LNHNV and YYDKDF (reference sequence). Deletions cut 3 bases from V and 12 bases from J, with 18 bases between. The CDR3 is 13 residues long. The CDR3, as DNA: TGTGCCACCAGCAGGGACCATTCAGGAAAGAGGTACTTC. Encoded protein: CATSRDHSGKRYF.

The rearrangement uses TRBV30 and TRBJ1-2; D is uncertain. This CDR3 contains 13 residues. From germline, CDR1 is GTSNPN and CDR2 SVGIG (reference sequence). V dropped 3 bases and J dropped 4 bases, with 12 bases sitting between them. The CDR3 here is CAWRGASIYGYTF. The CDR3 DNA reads TGTGCCTGGAGGGGAGCTTCTATCTATGGCTACACCTTC.

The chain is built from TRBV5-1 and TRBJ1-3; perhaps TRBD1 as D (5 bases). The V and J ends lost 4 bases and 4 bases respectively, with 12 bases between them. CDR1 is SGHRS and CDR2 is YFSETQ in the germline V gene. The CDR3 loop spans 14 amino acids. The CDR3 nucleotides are TGCGCCAGCAGCCAGCAGGGTCACGGAAACACCATATATTTT. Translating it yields CASSQQGHGNTIYF.

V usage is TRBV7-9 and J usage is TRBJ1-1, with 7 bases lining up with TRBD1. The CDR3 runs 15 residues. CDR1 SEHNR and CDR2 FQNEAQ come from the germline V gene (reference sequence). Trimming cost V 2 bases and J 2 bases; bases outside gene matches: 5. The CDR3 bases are TGTGCCAGCAGCTTATGGGGACAGATTAACACTGAAGCTTTCTTT. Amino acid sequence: CASSLWGQINTEAFF.